The TCR beta chain under discussion was sequenced for a study of identifying expanded T cells in peripheral blood. Assay: immunoSEQ multiplex PCR; the TCRdb copy retains only in-frame clones and omits some. This sample carries around 120,000 clones, roughly 89% of them seen once, and the ten largest clones take roughly 15%. V trimming: 1 base; J trimming: 9 bases; junction bases outside the gene matches: 9. This CDR3 spans 15 amino acids. Germline CDR1 SSHAT, CDR2 FNYEAQ (reference sequence). V gene TRBV7-7 combines with J gene TRBJ2-1; 7 bases line up with TRBD2. The sample was blood. This clonotype was obtained from a person aged 18 to 70 in good health. The CDR3 DNA reads as TGTGCCAGCAGCTTAGTGGGGGGGGGTATCGGTGAGCAGTTCTTC. It yields the protein CASSLVGGGIGEQFF.